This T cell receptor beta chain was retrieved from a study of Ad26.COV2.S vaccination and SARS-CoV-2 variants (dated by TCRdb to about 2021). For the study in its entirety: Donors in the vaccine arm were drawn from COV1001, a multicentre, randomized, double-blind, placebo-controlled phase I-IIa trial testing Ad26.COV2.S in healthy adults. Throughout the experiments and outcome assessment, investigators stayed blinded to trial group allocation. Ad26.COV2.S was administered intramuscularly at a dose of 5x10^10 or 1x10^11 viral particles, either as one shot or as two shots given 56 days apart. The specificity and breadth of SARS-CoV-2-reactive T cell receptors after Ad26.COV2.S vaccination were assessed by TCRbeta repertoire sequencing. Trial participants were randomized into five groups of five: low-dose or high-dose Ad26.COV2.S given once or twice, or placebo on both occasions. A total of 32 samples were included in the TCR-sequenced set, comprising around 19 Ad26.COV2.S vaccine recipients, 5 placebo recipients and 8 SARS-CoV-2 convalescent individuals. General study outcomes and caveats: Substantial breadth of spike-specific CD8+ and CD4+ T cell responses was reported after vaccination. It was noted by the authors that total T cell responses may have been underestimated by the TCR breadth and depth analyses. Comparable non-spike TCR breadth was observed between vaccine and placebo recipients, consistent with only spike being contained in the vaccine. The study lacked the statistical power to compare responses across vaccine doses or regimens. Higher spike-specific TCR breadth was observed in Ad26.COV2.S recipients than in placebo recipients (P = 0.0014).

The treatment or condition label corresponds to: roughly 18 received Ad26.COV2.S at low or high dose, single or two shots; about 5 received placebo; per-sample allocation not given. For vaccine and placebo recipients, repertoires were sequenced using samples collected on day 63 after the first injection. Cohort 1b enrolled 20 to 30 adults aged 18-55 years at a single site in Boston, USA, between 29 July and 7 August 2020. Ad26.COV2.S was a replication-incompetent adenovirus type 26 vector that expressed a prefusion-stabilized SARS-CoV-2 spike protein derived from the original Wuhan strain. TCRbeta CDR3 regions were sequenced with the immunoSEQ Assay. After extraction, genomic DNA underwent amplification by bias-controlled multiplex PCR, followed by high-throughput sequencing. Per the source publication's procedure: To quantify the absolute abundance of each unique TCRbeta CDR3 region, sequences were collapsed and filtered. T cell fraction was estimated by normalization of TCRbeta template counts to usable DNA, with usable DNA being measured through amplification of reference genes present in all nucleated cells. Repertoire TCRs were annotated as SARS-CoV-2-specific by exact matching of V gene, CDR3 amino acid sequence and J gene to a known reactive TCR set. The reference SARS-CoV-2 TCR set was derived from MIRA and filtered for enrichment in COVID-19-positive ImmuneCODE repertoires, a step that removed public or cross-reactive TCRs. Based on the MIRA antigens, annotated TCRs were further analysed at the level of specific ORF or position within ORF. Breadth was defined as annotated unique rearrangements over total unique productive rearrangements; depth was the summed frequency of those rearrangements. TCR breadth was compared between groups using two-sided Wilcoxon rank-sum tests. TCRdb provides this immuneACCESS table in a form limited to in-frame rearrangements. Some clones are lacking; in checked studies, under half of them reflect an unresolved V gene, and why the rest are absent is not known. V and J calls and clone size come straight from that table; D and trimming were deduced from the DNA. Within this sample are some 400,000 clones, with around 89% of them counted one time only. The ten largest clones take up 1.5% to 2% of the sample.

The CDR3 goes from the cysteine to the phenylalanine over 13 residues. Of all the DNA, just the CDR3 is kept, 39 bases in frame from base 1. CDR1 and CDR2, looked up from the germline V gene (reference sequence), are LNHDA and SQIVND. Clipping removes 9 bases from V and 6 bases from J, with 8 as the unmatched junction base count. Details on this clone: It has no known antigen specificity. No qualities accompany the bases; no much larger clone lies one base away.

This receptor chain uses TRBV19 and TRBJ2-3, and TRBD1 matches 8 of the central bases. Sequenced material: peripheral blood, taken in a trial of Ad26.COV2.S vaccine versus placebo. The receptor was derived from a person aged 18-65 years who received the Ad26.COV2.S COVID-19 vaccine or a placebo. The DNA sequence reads TGTGCCAGCTCGGACAGGGCCGTCGATACGCAGTATTTT. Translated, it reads CASSDRAVDTQYF. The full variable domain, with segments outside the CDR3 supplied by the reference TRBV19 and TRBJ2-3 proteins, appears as DGGITQSPKYLFRKEGQNVTLSCEQNLNHDAMYWYRQDPGQGLRLIYYSQIVNDFQKGDIAEGYSVSREKKESFPLTVTSAQKNPTAFYLCASSDRAVDTQYFGPGTRLTVL.